Each of the 23 T cell receptor beta chains below was sequenced from the same sample in a study of identical twins. TCRdb re-called the 5' RACE reads with MiXCR, one entry per CDR3 protein. Found here are approximately 620,000 distinct CDR3 sequences, roughly 8% of them singletons; the top ten hold more than 0.75%. The sample also formed part of further work on yellow fever vaccine responses in identical twins.

The sample taken for sequencing was PBMCs. Source of these receptors: a woman between 18 and 29 years old in good health.

The sample holds a few counts of this clonotype. This chain connects TRBV11-2 to TRBJ2-3, with 8 positions matching TRBD2. The CDR3 extends over 13 amino acids. The germline V gene encodes CDR1 SGHAT and CDR2 FQNNGV. With 8 bases clipped from V and 14 bases from J, the junction kept 15 bases outside the gene matches. The CDR3 here is CASGPRPAGEGYF. The CDR3 region has the DNA TGTGCCAGCGGCCCACGGCCAGCGGGGGAGGGGTATTTT.

The table lists this clonotype with many counts. The DNA for the CDR3 is TGTGCCAGCAGTCCTCCCGGGACAGGGGGGGAGCAGTACTTC. This gives the protein CASSPPGTGGEQYF. This chain uses TRBV28 with TRBJ2-7; 11 nucleotides align to TRBD1. This CDR3 comprises 14 residues. Germline V gives CDR1 MDHEN, CDR2 SYDVKM. V gave up 5 bases and J gave up 7 bases; unmatched junction bases: 7.

This clonotype came up a few times. The V and J genes are TRBV20-1 and TRBJ2-3, with 12 bases lining up with TRBD2. Germline lookup yields CDR1 DFQATT and CDR2 SNEGSKA (reference sequence). V was pared by 0 bases and J by 2 bases, with 3 bases of the junction left unmatched. The CDR3 contains 16 residues. CDR3 sequence reads: CSARDRLAGDTDTQYF. The CDR3 DNA reads TGCAGTGCTAGAGACCGACTAGCGGGAGACACAGATACGCAGTATTTT.

This clonotype has just a few counts. The J gene is TRBJ2-7, the V gene TRBV7-9; no clear D gene. The germline V gene encodes CDR1 SEHNR and CDR2 FQNEAQ (reference sequence). This CDR3 spans 13 amino acids. Trimming left V 2 bases short and J 3 bases short, with 8 bases between. DNA of the CDR3: TGTGCCAGCAGCTTAAAGGCAGTCTACGAGCAGTACTTC. Translated, it gives CASSLKAVYEQYF.

The chain uses TRBV4-3 and TRBJ2-7; unclear D gene. There are 14 residues in the CDR3. V lost 2 bases, J lost 1 base, and 9 bases lay in between. Germline CDR1 is LGHNA and CDR2 is YSLEER. The CDR3 loop reads CASSQYKNSYEQYF. CDR3 nucleotide sequence: TGCGCCAGCAGCCAATATAAAAATTCCTACGAGCAGTACTTC.

This clonotype was picked up many times. The V gene is TRBV27, the J gene TRBJ2-7; 8 bases line up with TRBD1. CDR1 MNHEY and CDR2 SMNVEV come from the germline V gene (reference sequence). The CDR3 has 15 amino acids. The V gene end was trimmed by 1 base and the J gene end by 0 bases; junction bases not matched to a gene: 2. The CDR3 reads CASSLLGQGSYEQYF. DNA for the CDR3: TGTGCCAGCAGTTTATTAGGACAGGGCTCCTACGAGCAGTACTTC.

Only a few counts were recorded for this clonotype. This chain joins TRBV5-1 and TRBJ1-6, with 10 nucleotides matching TRBD1. V lost 2 bases to trimming and J lost 10 bases; unmatched junction nucleotides: 6. CDR3 length: 15 residues. The germline CDR1 and CDR2 sequences are SGHRS and YFSETQ. The CDR3 spells CASSFGTGDRSPLHF. Written as DNA, the CDR3 is TGCGCCAGCAGCTTTGGGACAGGGGATCGGTCACCCCTCCACTTT. The full variable domain, completed using reference TRBV5-1 and TRBJ1-6, is KAGVTQTPRYLIKTRGQQVTLSCSPISGHRSVSWYQQTPGQGLQFLFEYFSETQRNKGNFPGRFSGRQFSNSRSEMNVSTLELGDSALYLCASSFGTGDRSPLHFGNGTRLTVT.

The V and J genes are TRBV5-1 and TRBJ2-2; no clear D. Per the germline V gene, CDR1 is SGHRS and CDR2 is YFSETQ. This CDR3 is built from 13 residues. V was cut by 4 bases and J by 9 bases, with 13 bases left in between. The CDR3 coding sequence is TGCGCCAGCAGCCCCCCTGCTGTTCGGGAGCTGTTTTTT. This codes for CASSPPAVRELFF.

This clonotype was counted a few times. This chain joins TRBV3-1 and TRBJ2-3; 7 bases line up with TRBD2. From germline, CDR1 is LGHDT and CDR2 YNNKEL (reference sequence). Trimming at V came to 0 bases and at J to 4 bases, leaving 7 bases not matched to a gene. The CDR3 is 16 amino acids. CDR3 amino acids: CASSQDSGSGADTQYF. As DNA, the CDR3 is TGTGCCAGCAGCCAAGATTCCGGGAGCGGGGCAGATACGCAGTATTTT.

The CDR3 sequence is CASSQGAGGPGLVYEQYF. In DNA, the CDR3 is TGCGCCAGCAGCCAGGGCGCGGGAGGGCCTGGTCTCGTCTACGAGCAGTACTTC. The chain carries TRBV4-3 and TRBJ2-7; 9 bases fit TRBD2. Germline loops: CDR1 LGHNA, CDR2 YSLEER. There are 18 residues in the CDR3. V trimming: 3 bases; J trimming: 3 bases; junction bases outside the gene matches: 15.

Here the CDR3 reads CASSLPRAYNSPLHF. CDR3 coding DNA: TGTGCCAGCAGTTTACCCAGGGCATATAATTCACCCCTCCACTTT. The chain couples TRBV28 to TRBJ1-6, with D maybe TRBD1 (5 bases). The germline V gene has CDR1 MDHEN and CDR2 SYDVKM. The CDR3 consists of 15 residues. The V end was cut by 2 bases, the J end by 4 bases, with 9 bases between.

This clonotype was picked up a small number of times. V is TRBV11-1 and J is TRBJ1-2; weak D call: TRBD1 (5 bases). Looked up from germline, CDR1 is SGHAT and CDR2 is FQDESV (reference sequence). This CDR3 spans 14 amino acids. V lost 0 bases, J lost 4 bases, and 9 bases lay in between. In nucleotides, the CDR3 is TGTGCCAGCAGCTTAGCGGAGGGGATCTATGGCTACACCTTC. Encoded protein: CASSLAEGIYGYTF.

Only a few counts were recorded for this clonotype. This chain joins TRBV20-1 and TRBJ2-7; the match to TRBD2 covers 8 bases. The CDR3 length is 15 residues. Germline V CDR1 and CDR2: DFQATT, SNEGSKA (reference sequence). V lost 4 bases to trimming and J lost 9 bases; unmatched junction nucleotides: 17. The CDR3, as DNA: TGCAGTGCTACCCCGAGCGGGAGTCCCCTTGGGGCGCAGTACTTC. This encodes CSATPSGSPLGAQYF.

This chain connects TRBV5-1 to TRBJ2-3; 8 positions agree with TRBD1. The junction had 11 bases not matched to a gene; V was cut back by 3 bases and J by 2 bases. CDR3 length: 17 residues. In germline, CDR1 is SGHRS, CDR2 YFSETQ. In nucleotides, the CDR3 is TGCGCCAGCAGCTCAGGGTTCGGGACAGGCTACACAGATACGCAGTATTTT. This sequence encodes CASSSGFGTGYTDTQYF.

The genes are TRBV12-5 and TRBJ2-3; no firm D call. The CDR3 loop spans 13 amino acids. From germline, CDR1 is LGHNT and CDR2 FRNRAP. V dropped 6 bases and J dropped 0 bases, with 7 bases sitting between them. The CDR3 spells CASGPSSTDTQYF. CDR3 nucleotide sequence: TGTGCTAGTGGCCCGAGTAGCACAGATACGCAGTATTTT.

The CDR3 sequence: CASSLRSTVRPGYTF. The DNA of the CDR3 is TGTGCCAGCAGTTTAAGGTCGACAGTGCGGCCCGGCTACACCTTC. The gene calls are TRBV28 and TRBJ1-2; TRBD1 might be the D (5 bases). Between the trimmed V and J ends, which lost 2 bases and 8 bases, there was a span of 18 bases. CDR3 length equals 15 residues. CDR1 is MDHEN, CDR2 SYDVKM, per germline.

This clonotype came up many times. This chain's CDR3 is CASSLLAGGGTDTQYF. CDR3 coding DNA: TGTGCCAGCAGCCTTCTAGCGGGAGGGGGGACAGATACGCAGTATTTT. The rearrangement links TRBV11-2 to TRBJ2-3; TRBD2 matches 12 bases. After removal of 5 bases from V and 3 bases from J, the junction contained 6 bases not matched to a gene. This CDR3 has 16 amino acids. Germline CDR1 SGHAT, CDR2 FQNNGV.

This clonotype has at least ten counts. The rearrangement links TRBV12-3 or TRBV12-4 to TRBJ2-7, with 11 nucleotides matching TRBD1. There are 14 residues in the CDR3. J gave up 6 bases and V 1 base, and 2 bases lay outside the gene matches. CDR3 in amino acids: CASSLGGTGGEQYF. CDR3 in DNA: TGTGCCAGCAGTTTAGGGGGGACAGGGGGCGAGCAGTACTTC.

CDR3 DNA sequence: TGTGCCAGCAGCCCAAGGGGCAGGCTTAATGAAAAACTGTTTTTT. This encodes CASSPRGRLNEKLFF. V usage is TRBV3-1 and J usage is TRBJ1-4, with D possibly matching TRBD1 (5 bases). This CDR3 comprises 15 residues. Trimming stripped 4 bases from V and 4 bases from J, with 13 bases between. CDR1 is LGHDT and CDR2 is YNNKEL in the germline V gene (reference sequence). Based on the CDR3 plus reference TRBV3-1 and TRBJ1-4, the full variable domain is DTAVSQTPKYLVTQMGNDKSIKCEQNLGHDTMYWYKQDSKKFLKIMFSYNNKELIINETVPNRFSPKSPDKAHLNLHINSLELGDSAVYFCASSPRGRLNEKLFFGSGTQLSVL.

This clonotype showed up many times. V usage is TRBV4-1 and J usage is TRBJ2-1, with a possible D match to TRBD2 (5 bases). Germline V gene lookup returns CDR1 MGHRA and CDR2 YSYEKL. Trimming shortened V by 0 bases and J by 12 bases, and 24 bases separated the two germline ends. The CDR3 has 17 amino acids. CDR3: CASSQDVLAGRGLGQFF. CDR3 nucleotide sequence: TGCGCCAGCAGCCAAGATGTGTTGGCGGGTCGAGGTCTAGGGCAGTTCTTC.

The chain carries TRBV7-2 and TRBJ2-1; the D is unclear. The V end was cut by 7 bases, the J end by 6 bases, with 16 bases between. The CDR3 spans 14 residues. Per the germline V gene, CDR1 is SGHTA and CDR2 is FQGNSA. CDR3 protein: CASTQTRLSNEQFF. CDR3 nucleotides: TGTGCCAGCACCCAGACCCGGCTTTCCAATGAGCAGTTCTTC.

This clonotype was observed at least ten times. The rearrangement uses TRBV7-3 and TRBJ1-3; D unclear. Germline V gives CDR1 SGHTA, CDR2 FQGTGA. The V end lost 3 bases, the J end lost 0 bases, and 9 bases lay between the germline ends. The length of the CDR3 is 15 residues. The CDR3 reads CASSLNSDSGNTIYF. The CDR3, as DNA: TGTGCCAGCAGCTTGAACAGCGACTCTGGAAACACCATATATTTT.

V usage is TRBV7-9 and J usage is TRBJ2-7; D not resolved. Trimming cost V 0 bases and J 1 base, with 10 bases left between them. The CDR3 consists of 15 residues. CDR1 SEHNR and CDR2 FQNEAQ come from the germline V gene (reference sequence). For the CDR3, the DNA is TGTGCCAGCAGCTTAGCCCCCTCGGCGTCCTACGAGCAGTACTTC. Amino acid sequence: CASSLAPSASYEQYF.